Each of the 20 T cell receptor beta chains below was sequenced from the same sample in a study of radiotherapy plus CTLA-4 blockade in lung cancer (dated by TCRdb to between 2018 and 2020). The library relied on the immunoSEQ multiplex PCR assay. TCRdb holds this immuneACCESS table with in-frame rearrangements only. Some clones are missing; in checked studies, unresolved V genes explain under half, and the rest has no known cause. Counted in this sample were roughly 110,000 clones; more than 75% of them appeared once. The top ten clones comprise about 2.2% of the sample. The sequencing used peripheral blood, collected from a patient treated with radiotherapy plus ipilimumab. The receptors here all came from a human donor with non-small cell lung cancer that progressed on radiotherapy plus ipilimumab. Some clones in this sample may be carry-over from other donors' samples.

CDR3 region: CASRETGPPSGNTIYF. The CDR3 DNA sequence: TGCGCCAGCAGGGAAACGGGGCCACCCTCTGGAAACACCATATATTTT. This chain connects TRBV5-1 to TRBJ1-3, with D perhaps TRBD1 (5 bases). The germline V gene has CDR1 SGHRS and CDR2 YFSETQ. V was pared by 5 bases and J by 0 bases, with 15 bases between. The CDR3 is 16 residues long.

CDR3 in amino acids: CASSYSKGVGTEAFF. The CDR3 DNA reads TGTGCCAGCAGTTACTCGAAAGGGGTAGGGACTGAAGCTTTCTTT. This sequence joins TRBV6-5 and TRBJ1-1, with D possibly being TRBD1 (5 bases). The V gene's germline CDR1 is MNHEY and CDR2 SVGAGI. Between the trimmed V and J ends, which lost 0 bases and 5 bases, there was a span of 13 bases. The CDR3 consists of 15 residues.

The rearrangement links TRBV15 to TRBJ1-3; a weak D match, TRBD1 (6 bases). Germline values: CDR1 LNHNV, CDR2 YYDKDF (reference sequence). There are 16 residues in the CDR3. The V end lost 3 bases, the J end lost 0 bases, and 12 bases lay between the germline ends. The CDR3 spells CATSRGHIISGNTIYF. CDR3 DNA sequence: TGTGCCACCAGCAGGGGACATATTATCTCTGGAAACACCATATATTTT. The full variable domain, completed using reference TRBV15 and TRBJ1-3, is DAMVIQNPRYQVTQFGKPVTLSCSQTLNHNVMYWYQQKSSQAPKLLFHYYDKDFNNEADTPDNFQSRRPNTSFCFLDIRSPGLGDTAMYLCATSRGHIISGNTIYFGEGSWLTVV.

V gene TRBV11-1 combines with J gene TRBJ2-1, with D uncertain. Trimming cost V 4 bases and J 4 bases, with 2 bases left between them. This CDR3 is 11 amino acids long. Germline values: CDR1 SGHAT, CDR2 FQDESV (reference sequence). DNA of the CDR3: TGTGCCAGCAGCTATTACAATGAGCAGTTCTTC. This gives the protein CASSYYNEQFF.

V usage is TRBV6-7 and J usage is TRBJ1-6; 7 nucleotides agree with TRBD1. TRBV6-7 counts as an open reading frame of uncertain function. This CDR3 comprises 15 residues. With 9 bases clipped from V and 5 bases from J, the junction kept 10 bases outside the gene matches. In nucleotides, the CDR3 is TGTGCCAGAACGGGATTCACAGGGGATAATTCACCCCTCCACTTT. It codes for CARTGFTGDNSPLHF.

This clone was seen a few times. Other DNA sequences within the sample encode an identical CDR3. The chain has TRBV7-9 and TRBJ1-1; 8 bases line up with TRBD1. The J segment lost 1 base and the V segment lost 5 bases, leaving 6 bases of the junction unmatched. CDR1 is SEHNR, CDR2 FQNEAQ, per germline (reference sequence). The CDR3 length is 15 residues. DNA for the CDR3: TGTGCCAGCAGCAGCGACAGGGGAGGGAACACTGAAGCTTTCTTT. As protein: CASSSDRGGNTEAFF.

The rearrangement joins TRBV7-9 to TRBJ2-3, with D tentatively TRBD1 or TRBD2 (5 bases each). The ends were cut back, 2 bases at V and 3 bases at J, with 15 bases in the middle. The CDR3 loop spans 16 amino acids. CDR1 is SEHNR, CDR2 FQNEAQ, per germline (reference sequence). DNA of the CDR3: TGTGCCAGCAGCTTAAGGGCCACGGGGCTGACAGATACGCAGTATTTT. This sequence encodes CASSLRATGLTDTQYF.

The gene calls are TRBV18 and TRBJ1-2; D gene uncertain. The CDR3 contains 14 residues. Germline CDR1 and CDR2: KGHSH and LQKENI. Trimming shortened V by 2 bases and J by 4 bases, and 11 bases separated the two germline ends. CDR3 in amino acids: CASSPRQAGYGYTF. The CDR3 coding sequence is TGTGCCAGCTCACCAAGGCAGGCGGGCTATGGCTACACCTTC.

This chain links TRBV29-1 with TRBJ2-1; a weak D match, TRBD2 (6 bases). Germline-derived CDR1 and CDR2 are SQVTM and ANQGSEA. V lost 7 bases and J lost 4, with 8 bases in between. The CDR3 spans 11 residues. The CDR3 DNA follows: TGCAGCGCGGGACTTTACAATGAGCAGTTCTTC. Residues: CSAGLYNEQFF.

V usage is TRBV19 and J usage is TRBJ1-2, with 7 bases identical to TRBD1. From germline, CDR1 is LNHDA and CDR2 SQIVND (reference sequence). The CDR3 runs 14 residues. With V trimmed by 7 bases and J by 3 bases, 8 bases remained unmatched. The CDR3 DNA is TGTGCCAGTACCCCGACAGGGCGGGACTATGGCTACACCTTC. Amino acid sequence: CASTPTGRDYGYTF.

This chain joins TRBV6-4 and TRBJ2-2; 7 nucleotides match TRBD2. CDR1 and CDR2 from the germline V gene are MRHNA and SNTAGT. The CDR3 sequence is 15 residues long. J was trimmed by 1 base and V by 4 bases; bases with no gene match: 3. The CDR3 protein is CASSVIAGNTGELFF. The CDR3 coding sequence is TGTGCCAGCAGTGTTATAGCGGGGAACACCGGGGAGCTGTTTTTT.

The CDR3 loop reads CASRPQDRGAYEQYF. The CDR3 DNA is TGTGCCAGCAGACCCCAGGACAGGGGAGCCTACGAGCAGTACTTC. This sequence joins TRBV4-2 and TRBJ2-7, with 9 nucleotides matching TRBD1. With 6 bases clipped from V and 2 bases from J, the junction kept 8 bases outside the gene matches. The CDR3 is 15 residues long. Per the germline V gene, CDR1 is LGHNA and CDR2 is YNFKEQ.

This chain links TRBV7-9 with TRBJ2-5, with TRBD2 matching 8 bases. This CDR3 has 13 amino acids. V lost 6 bases to trimming and J lost 3 bases; unmatched junction nucleotides: 3. Per the germline V gene, CDR1 is SEHNR and CDR2 is FQNEAQ (reference sequence). CDR3 nucleotides: TGTGCCAGCAGGTCAGCGGGGGAAGAGACCCAGTACTTC. As protein: CASRSAGEETQYF.

Remarks on this clone: The sample carries other DNA sequences with the same CDR3. The chain carries TRBV15 and TRBJ2-3; D is unclear. Germline assignment: CDR1 LNHNV and CDR2 YYDKDF (reference sequence). The CDR3 contains 12 residues. Trimming stripped 3 bases from V and 2 bases from J, with 3 bases between. The CDR3 here is CATSRSTDTQYF. DNA of the CDR3: TGTGCCACCAGCAGGTCCACAGATACGCAGTATTTT.

The chain is built from TRBV19 and TRBJ2-1; D is uncertain. V was trimmed by 6 bases and J by 5 bases, leaving 17 bases between them. Germline-derived CDR1 and CDR2 are LNHDA and SQIVND (reference sequence). The CDR3 sequence is 15 residues long. CDR3 in amino acids: CASRFKIGGDNEQFF. The CDR3, as DNA: TGTGCCAGTAGGTTTAAAATCGGCGGAGACAATGAGCAGTTCTTC.

This clone was recorded only once. The gene calls are TRBV5-5 and TRBJ1-6, with a possible D match to TRBD1 (5 bases). Germline V CDR1 and CDR2: SGHKS, YYEKEE (reference sequence). Trimming shortened V by 5 bases and J by 7 bases, and 16 bases separated the two germline ends. CDR3 size: 15 residues. CDR3 sequence reads: CASRSYQGFNSPLHF. Written as DNA, the CDR3 is TGTGCCAGCAGGTCGTACCAGGGATTCAATTCACCCCTCCACTTT.

This chain uses TRBV15 with TRBJ2-5, with D perhaps matching TRBD2 (5 bases). The germline V gene has CDR1 LNHNV and CDR2 YYDKDF (reference sequence). CDR3 length equals 15 residues. The V end lost 2 bases, the J end lost 1 base, and 11 bases lay between the germline ends. The CDR3 nucleotides read TGTGCCACCAGCAGATGGGTGGAGGTCCAAGAGACCCAGTACTTC. Residues: CATSRWVEVQETQYF.

V usage is TRBV5-4 and J usage is TRBJ1-4; D gene unclear. This CDR3 is 12 amino acids long. The germline V and J ends were trimmed by 4 bases and 5 bases, with 6 bases remaining between them. The V gene's germline CDR1 is SGHNT and CDR2 YYREEE (reference sequence). CDR3 sequence reads: CASSLVNEKLFF. As DNA, the CDR3 is TGTGCCAGCAGCCTAGTCAATGAAAAACTGTTTTTT.

The V gene is TRBV28, the J gene TRBJ2-1, with D possibly TRBD1 on 6 matching bases. The CDR3 is made up of 16 amino acids. The ends were cut back, 7 bases at V and 6 bases at J, with 22 bases in the middle. Germline V gives CDR1 MDHEN, CDR2 SYDVKM. As DNA, the CDR3 is TGTGCCAGCACCCCCCACCCTGGGACACCTATCAATGAGCAGTTCTTC. It encodes CASTPHPGTPINEQFF.

This rearrangement joins TRBV18 to TRBJ2-3; 8 bases are a match to TRBD1. V shed 3 bases and J 6 bases; nucleotides not matched to a gene: 8. This CDR3 spans 15 amino acids. From germline, CDR1 is KGHSH and CDR2 LQKENI. CDR3 residues: CASSPQTGDQDTQYF. Here the CDR3 DNA reads TGTGCCAGCTCACCTCAGACAGGGGACCAGGATACGCAGTATTTT. Together with reference TRBV18 and TRBJ2-3, the CDR3 gives the full variable domain: NAGVMQNPRHLVRRRGQEARLRCSPMKGHSHVYWYRQLPEEGLKFMVYLQKENIIDESGMPKERFSAEFPKEGPSILRIQQVVRGDSAAYFCASSPQTGDQDTQYFGPGTRLTVL.